This is a list of T cell receptor beta chains from one sample in a study of CD8 T cells in cerebrospinal fluid in Alzheimer's disease. TCRdb re-called the 10x single-cell sequencing reads, yielding one record per CDR3 amino acid sequence without DNA. Its table lists over a thousand distinct CDR3 sequences. What was sequenced was cerebrospinal fluid. These receptor sequences come from a human donor with Parkinson's disease. The CDR3 runs from the conserved cysteine through the conserved F or W. Expanded clones are given a class, and other clones once, few, many or no size at all.

J,size,V,CDR3
TRBJ2-6,medium-sized,TRBV19,CASMSSGGASGANVLTF
TRBJ2-3,medium-sized,TRBV6-6,CASIPAGSDTQYF
TRBJ1-5,medium-sized,TRBV5-1,CASSEGAPNQPQHF
TRBJ2-5,medium-sized,TRBV20-1,CSARGELAQETQYF
TRBJ1-2,.,TRBV20-1,CSAERQGTDGYTF
TRBJ2-7,medium-sized,TRBV7-9,CASSQGLAGQEQYF
TRBJ1-2,medium-sized,TRBV20-1,CSARKRLPGLYGYTF
TRBJ2-3,medium-sized,TRBV12-3/TRBV12-4,CASSFGGGTDTQYF
TRBJ2-2,.,TRBV2,CASSIRGLWTGELFF
TRBJ2-7,large,TRBV7-9,CASSGGVGHYEQYF
TRBJ1-2,medium-sized,TRBV6-5,CASSISQGWGYTF
TRBJ1-2,medium-sized,TRBV2,CASSERQGSGYGYTF